The next 13 T cell receptor beta chains were all read from a single sample in a study of OX40 agonist ivuxolimab in advanced cancers. The repertoire was sequenced with immunoSEQ multiplex PCR; TCRdb's copy has only in-frame clones and lacks some. The table lists 52,000 or so clones, approximately 86% of them singletons. The sequencing here drew on CD4+ or CD8+ T cells sorted from blood, taken in a trial of the OX40 agonist ivuxolimab. The receptors were sampled from an adult with an advanced solid tumor such as melanoma, head and neck, liver or kidney cancer.

The V and J genes are TRBV11-3 and TRBJ2-3; 13 positions agree with TRBD2. The length of the CDR3 is 17 residues. Germline values: CDR1 SGHNT, CDR2 YENEEA. J gave up 4 bases and V 3 bases, and 7 bases lay outside the gene matches. CDR3 loop: CASSFGTSGEGSDTQYF. The CDR3 nucleotides read TGTGCCAGCAGCTTTGGGACTAGCGGGGAGGGATCAGATACGCAGTATTTT.

This chain uses TRBV28 with TRBJ1-3; possible D gene TRBD1, 5 bases. There are 17 residues in the CDR3. Trimming took off 1 base at V and 0 bases at J, with 13 bases between the two ends. Germline V gene data show CDR1 as MDHEN and CDR2 as SYDVKM. CDR3 in DNA: TGTGCCAGCAGTTTATTTACGGGGGGGATCTCTGGAAACACCATATATTTT. Protein product: CASSLFTGGISGNTIYF.

This clone was detected only a few times. Other nucleotide sequences in the sample specify the same CDR3. V gene TRBV6-5 combines with J gene TRBJ1-5; D possibly corresponds to TRBD1 (6 bases). The CDR3 covers 14 residues. The V end lost 6 bases, the J end lost 0 bases, and 9 bases lay between the germline ends. Germline lookup yields CDR1 MNHEY and CDR2 SVGAGI. CDR3 DNA: TGTGCCAGCAGCAGGGGAGATAGCAATCAGCCCCAGCATTTT. Its protein is CASSRGDSNQPQHF.

The chain recombines TRBV6-6 with TRBJ1-2, with 7 bases that match TRBD1. This CDR3 is 14 amino acids long. From germline, CDR1 is MNHNY and CDR2 SVGAGI (reference sequence). Trimming took 7 bases from V and 0 from J; bases not matched to a gene: 5. CDR3 DNA sequence: TGTGCCAGCACCTCCGGGACAGCTAACTATGGCTACACCTTC. Translating it yields CASTSGTANYGYTF.

CDR3 loop: CASSLETLNEQYF. The CDR3 bases are TGTGCCAGCAGCTTGGAAACCCTAAACGAGCAGTACTTC. The genes are TRBV5-4 and TRBJ2-7, with unresolved D. The CDR3 runs to 13 residues. With 0 bases removed from V and 5 bases from J, the gap between germline ends came to 9 bases. Germline assignment: CDR1 SGHNT and CDR2 YYREEE (reference sequence). The full variable domain, completed using reference TRBV5-4 and TRBJ2-7, is ETGVTQSPTHLIKTRGQQVTLRCSSQSGHNTVSWYQQALGQGPQFIFQYYREEENGRGNFPPRFSGLQFPNYSSELNVNALELDDSALYLCASSLETLNEQYFGPGTRLTVT.

The chain joins TRBV7-6 to TRBJ1-1; D is ambiguous. This CDR3 is 11 amino acids long. V lost 2 bases, J lost 8 bases, and 6 bases lay in between. Germline values: CDR1 SGHVS, CDR2 FNYEAQ. The CDR3 region is CASSLSLEAFF. The CDR3, as DNA: TGTGCCAGCAGCTTATCTCTGGAAGCTTTCTTT.

This chain's CDR3 is CASSLEGASGGYEQYF. The CDR3 nucleotides read TGTGCCAGCAGCTTAGAAGGAGCTAGCGGGGGGTACGAGCAGTACTTC. The rearrangement uses TRBV7-2 and TRBJ2-7, with 11 bases matching TRBD2. This CDR3 has 16 amino acids. Germline V gene lookup returns CDR1 SGHTA and CDR2 FQGNSA. The J segment lost 4 bases and the V segment lost 1 base, leaving 6 bases of the junction unmatched.

V is TRBV11-2 and J is TRBJ2-7, with 7 bases identical to TRBD1. Germline V gene sequence: CDR1 SGHAT, CDR2 FQNNGV. V lost 5 bases, J lost 0 bases, and 7 bases stayed unmatched. The CDR3 consists of 15 residues. Here the CDR3 reads CASSQGWDSSYEQYF. The CDR3 nucleotides are TGTGCCAGCAGCCAAGGCTGGGACAGCTCCTACGAGCAGTACTTC. Drawing the rest from reference TRBV11-2 and TRBJ2-7, the complete variable domain is EAGVAQSPRYKIIEKRQSVAFWCNPISGHATLYWYQQILGQGPKLLIQFQNNGVVDDSQLPKDRFSAERLKGVDSTLKIQPAKLEDSAVYLCASSQGWDSSYEQYFGPGTRLTVT.

This rearrangement joins TRBV7-2 to TRBJ1-1, with TRBD1 matching over 7 bases. This CDR3 is 14 amino acids long. The V gene end was trimmed by 5 bases and the J gene end by 5 bases; junction bases not matched to a gene: 8. Germline assignment: CDR1 SGHTA and CDR2 FQGNSA. This CDR3 is CASSPGGKQTEAFF. CDR3 in DNA: TGTGCCAGCAGCCCAGGGGGGAAGCAGACTGAAGCTTTCTTT.

The V and J genes are TRBV5-1 and TRBJ1-1, with TRBD1 identical over 7 bases. This CDR3 has 17 amino acids. CDR1 and CDR2 (germline): SGHRS, YFSETQ. V lost 0 bases, J lost 4 bases, and 12 bases stayed unmatched. The CDR3 region has the DNA TGCGCCAGCAGCTTGGTAATTAGGGGGCGGTCGGGCACTGAAGCTTTCTTT. This encodes CASSLVIRGRSGTEAFF.

This clone was detected only a few times. V and J are TRBV7-2 and TRBJ1-1, with D maybe TRBD1 (5 bases). With 5 bases removed from V and 0 bases from J, the gap between germline ends came to 16 bases. Germline lookup yields CDR1 SGHTA and CDR2 FQGNSA. This CDR3 is built from 16 residues. The CDR3 protein is CASSGRGWGMNTEAFF. CDR3 in DNA: TGTGCCAGCAGCGGCCGGGGGTGGGGCATGAACACTGAAGCTTTCTTT.

J is TRBJ2-2 and V is TRBV2; 8 bases align to TRBD2. Germline CDR1 and CDR2: SNHLY and FYNNEI. The CDR3 has 14 amino acids. V shed 7 bases, J shed 0 bases, and the junction held 1 base outside the gene matches. CDR3 loop: CASTGLANTGELFF. DNA of the CDR3: TGTGCCAGCACGGGACTAGCGAACACCGGGGAGCTGTTTTTT. Drawing the rest from reference TRBV2 and TRBJ2-2, the complete variable domain is EPEVTQTPSHQVTQMGQEVILRCVPISNHLYFYWYRQILGQKVEFLVSFYNNEISEKSEIFDDQFSVERPDGSNFTLKIRSTKLEDSAMYFCASTGLANTGELFFGEGSRLTVL.

Only a few counts were recorded for this clone. This rearrangement joins TRBV5-1 to TRBJ1-4, with D tentatively TRBD1 (6 bases). V was cut by 2 bases and J by 5 bases, with 16 bases left in between. The CDR3 totals 16 residues. Germline CDR1 SGHRS, CDR2 YFSETQ. In DNA form, the CDR3 reads TGCGCCAGCAGCTTAGCCGGGATACAGGGAAATGAAAAACTGTTTTTT. This encodes CASSLAGIQGNEKLFF.